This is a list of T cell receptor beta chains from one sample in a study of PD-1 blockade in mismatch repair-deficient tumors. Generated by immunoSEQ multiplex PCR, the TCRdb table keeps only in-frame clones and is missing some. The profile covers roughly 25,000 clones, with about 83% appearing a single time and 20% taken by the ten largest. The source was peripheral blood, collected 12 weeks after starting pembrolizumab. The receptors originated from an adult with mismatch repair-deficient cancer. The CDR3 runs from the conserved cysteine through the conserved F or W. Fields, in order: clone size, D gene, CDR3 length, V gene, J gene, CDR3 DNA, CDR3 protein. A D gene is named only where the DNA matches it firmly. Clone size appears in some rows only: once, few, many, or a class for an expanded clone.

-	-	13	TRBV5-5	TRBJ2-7	TGTGCCAGCAGCCGCAATGGTGGCTACGAGCAGTACTTC	CASSRNGGYEQYF
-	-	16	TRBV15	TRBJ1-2	TGTGCCACCAGCAGAGACCCGGGAAGAGTGAACTATGGCTACACCTTC	CATSRDPGRVNYGYTF
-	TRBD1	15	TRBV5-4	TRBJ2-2	TGTGCCAGCAGCCAAGGGGACAGGGACACCGGGGAGCTGTTTTTT	CASSQGDRDTGELFF
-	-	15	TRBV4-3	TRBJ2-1	TGCGCCAGCAGCCGCCCATCAGGGTTGGGAGATGAGCAGTTCTTC	CASSRPSGLGDEQFF
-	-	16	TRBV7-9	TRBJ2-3	TGTGCCAGCAGCTTAACTTTCGGGGGACACAGAGATACGCAGTATTTT	CASSLTFGGHRDTQYF
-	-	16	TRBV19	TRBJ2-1	TGTGCCAGTAGAAGGGCTAGCGAGACCACCTACAATGAGCAGTTCTTC	CASRRASETTYNEQFF
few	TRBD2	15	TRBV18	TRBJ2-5	TGTGCCAGCTCACCACCCAGCGGGAGTATTGAGACCCAGTACTTC	CASSPPSGSIETQYF
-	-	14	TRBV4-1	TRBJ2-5	TGCGCCAGCAGCCAAGAAGGGGCGGACGAGACCCAGTACTTC	CASSQEGADETQYF
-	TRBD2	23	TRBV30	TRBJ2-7	TGTGCCTGGAGTGAATTGACCGCCGGGCTGCCGGGACTAGCGGGAGCCACCGGGAAGGAGCAGTACTTC	CAWSELTAGLPGLAGATGKEQYF
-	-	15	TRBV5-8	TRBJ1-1	TGTGCCAGCAGCCTCGAGGGGGGTAAGAACACTGAAGCTTTCTTT	CASSLEGGKNTEAFF
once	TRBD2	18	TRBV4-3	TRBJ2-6	TGCGCCAGCAGCCAACTACTAGCGGGAGGGTCTGGGGCCAACGTCCTGACTTTC	CASSQLLAGGSGANVLTF
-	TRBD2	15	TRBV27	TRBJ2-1	TGTGCCAGCAGCGATGGGACTAGCTCCTACAATGAGCAGTTCTTC	CASSDGTSSYNEQFF
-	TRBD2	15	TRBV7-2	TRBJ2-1	TGTGCCAGCAGCTCCGCTAGCGGGAGGGTGACTGAGCAGTTCTTC	CASSSASGRVTEQFF
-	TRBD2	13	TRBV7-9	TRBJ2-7	TGTGCCAGCAGCTTAGTGGGAGGGTACGAGCAGTACTTC	CASSLVGGYEQYF
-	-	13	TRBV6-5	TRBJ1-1	TGTGCCAGCGGCTATTCTCGGTACACTGAAGCTTTCTTT	CASGYSRYTEAFF
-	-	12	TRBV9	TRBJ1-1	TGTGCCAGCACCACCAGATCAGGTGAAGCTTTCTTT	CASTTRSGEAFF
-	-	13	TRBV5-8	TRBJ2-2	TGTGCCAGCAAGAGGACTAACACCGGGGAGCTGTTTTTT	CASKRTNTGELFF
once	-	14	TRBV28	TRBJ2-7	TGTGCCAGCTCTAAACTGATCGGAGTTGCCGAGCAGTACTTC	CASSKLIGVAEQYF
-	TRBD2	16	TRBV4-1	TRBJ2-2	TGCGCCAGCAGCCGACTAGCGGGAGGGAACACCGGGGAGCTGTTTTTT	CASSRLAGGNTGELFF
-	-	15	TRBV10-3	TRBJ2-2	TGTGCCATCCCCCGGGCAGGGGATAACACCGGGGAGCTGTTTTTT	CAIPRAGDNTGELFF
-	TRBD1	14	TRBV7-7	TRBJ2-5	TGTGCTAGCAGCTTGACAGGGGGGCAAGAGACCCAGTACTTC	CASSLTGGQETQYF
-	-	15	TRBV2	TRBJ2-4	TGTGCCAGCAGTGAAGGGACGGCCGAGGGCTACATTCAGTACTTC	CASSEGTAEGYIQYF
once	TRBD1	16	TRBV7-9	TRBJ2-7	TGTGCCAGCAGCGGGGGACAGAGACAGAAGAACTACGAGCAGTACTTC	CASSGGQRQKNYEQYF
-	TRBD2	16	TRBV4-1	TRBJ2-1	TGCGCCAGCAGCCAAGGACTAGCGGGTTTACACAATGAGCAGTTCTTC	CASSQGLAGLHNEQFF
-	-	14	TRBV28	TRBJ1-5	TGTGCCAGCACAATTTCGGTTAGCAATCAGCCCCAGCATTTT	CASTISVSNQPQHF
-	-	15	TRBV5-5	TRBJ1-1	TGTGCCAGCAGCTTGATGGGACATATGAACACTGAAGCTTTCTTT	CASSLMGHMNTEAFF
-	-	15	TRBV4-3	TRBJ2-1	TGCGCCAGCAGCCAAGATTTCGCAGGGTATAATGAGCAGTTCTTC	CASSQDFAGYNEQFF
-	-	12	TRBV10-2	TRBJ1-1	TGCGCCAGCAGTGATCGATTAAAGGAAGCTTTCTTT	CASSDRLKEAFF
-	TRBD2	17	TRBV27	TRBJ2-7	TGTGCCAGCAGTTTTCGGACTAGCGGGAGTATAGGGTACGAGCAGTACTTC	CASSFRTSGSIGYEQYF
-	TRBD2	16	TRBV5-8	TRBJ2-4	TGTGCCAGCAGTGTCTGGGGCGGGAGTGCCAAAAACATTCAGTACTTC	CASSVWGGSAKNIQYF
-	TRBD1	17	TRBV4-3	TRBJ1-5	TGCGCCAGCAGCCAAAAGTGGGGACAGGGGGGTAGTCAGCCCCAGCATTTT	CASSQKWGQGGSQPQHF
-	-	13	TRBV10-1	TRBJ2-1	TGCGCCAGCAAGGAGGAAACCTACAATGAGCAGTTCTTC	CASKEETYNEQFF
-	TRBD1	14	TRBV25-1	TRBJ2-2	TGTGCCAGCAGTGAGGACAGGGACACCGGGGGGCTGTTTTTT	CASSEDRDTGGLFF
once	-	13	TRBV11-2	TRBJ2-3	TGTGCCAGCAGCTTAGTCTTTGCAGATACGCAGTATTTT	CASSLVFADTQYF
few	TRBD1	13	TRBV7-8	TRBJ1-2	TGTGCCAGCAGCTTAGCCGGGACAGGAGGGCTCTTCTTC	CASSLAGTGGLFF
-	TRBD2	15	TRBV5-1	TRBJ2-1	TGCGCCAGCAGCCCGGGAGGTAGCGGGAGCGGTGAGCAGTTCTTC	CASSPGGSGSGEQFF
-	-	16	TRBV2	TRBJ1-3	TGTGCCAGCAGAATGGCCTTTTCGGTTTTTGGAAACACCATATATTTT	CASRMAFSVFGNTIYF
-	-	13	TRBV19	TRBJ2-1	TGTGCCAGTAGTATCGTAAACGGACAGGAGCAGTTCTTC	CASSIVNGQEQFF
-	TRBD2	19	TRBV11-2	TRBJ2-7	TGTGCCAGCAGCTTAGTCCGAGGACTAGCGGGAGGGTTTATTTACGAGCAGTACTTC	CASSLVRGLAGGFIYEQYF
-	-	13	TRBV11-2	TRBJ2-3	TGTGCCAGCAGCTTGATTTATCCCGATACGCAGTATTTT	CASSLIYPDTQYF
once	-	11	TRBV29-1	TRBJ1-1	TGCAGCGTTGTCTTGAACACTGAAGCTTTCTTT	CSVVLNTEAFF
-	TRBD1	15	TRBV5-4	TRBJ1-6	TGTGCCAGCAGCTTGGATCAGGGGGGAGATTCACCCCTCCACTTT	CASSLDQGGDSPLHF
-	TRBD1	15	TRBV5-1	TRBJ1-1	TGCGCCAGCAGCTTGAACAGGGGGGAGAACACTGAAGCTTTCTTT	CASSLNRGENTEAFF
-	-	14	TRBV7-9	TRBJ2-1	TGTGCCAGCAGCTTAGTTGTCGGAAGACATGAGCAGTTCTTC	CASSLVVGRHEQFF
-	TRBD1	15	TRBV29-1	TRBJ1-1	TGCAGCGTTGGCGAAGGGGGACAGGGAATAACTGAAGCTTTCTTT	CSVGEGGQGITEAFF